This T cell receptor beta chain was identified during a study of Graves' ophthalmopathy and Graves' hyperthyroidism. The sequenced template was RNA, covering the TCR beta CDR3 region. Second-round multiplex PCR came after first-round RT-PCR with HTBI primers. TCRdb itself ran the multiplex PCR reads through MiXCR, one entry per CDR3 protein. The sample contains over 650,000 distinct CDR3 sequences, roughly two fifths of which appear only once. The CDR3 runs to 15 residues. V was pared by 2 bases and J by 0 bases, with 7 bases between. This clonotype was recorded at least ten times. The gene calls are TRBV12-3 or TRBV12-4 and TRBJ1-4, with a tentative D call TRBD1 (5 bases). Sequencing was performed on peripheral blood. This TCR derives from an adult man with Graves' ophthalmopathy. DNA for the CDR3: TGTGCCAGCAGTTTACAGGGAACAACTAATGAAAAACTGTTTTTT. Translating gives CASSLQGTTNEKLFF.